What follows are 25 T cell receptor beta chains derived from one specimen sequenced in a study of shared clonotypes between healthy human individuals. The repertoire was sequenced with immunoSEQ multiplex PCR; TCRdb's copy has only in-frame clones and lacks some. This table has some 1 million clones, about 75% appearing once. The specimen was memory CD4+ T cells sorted from blood. As to subset: CD45RA-negative fraction. Receptor source: a man aged 18 to 35 in good health.

The rearrangement uses TRBV2 and TRBJ1-6, with D unresolved. Germline CDR1 reads SNHLY; CDR2 reads FYNNEI. This CDR3 contains 15 residues. Deletions cut 1 base from V and 4 bases from J, with 8 bases between. CDR3 coding DNA: TGTGCCAGCAGTGAAGGAAGAAGATATAATTCACCCCTCCACTTT. This encodes CASSEGRRYNSPLHF. The variable domain in full, completed from reference TRBV2 and TRBJ1-6, reads EPEVTQTPSHQVTQMGQEVILRCVPISNHLYFYWYRQILGQKVEFLVSFYNNEISEKSEIFDDQFSVERPDGSNFTLKIRSTKLEDSAMYFCASSEGRRYNSPLHFGNGTRLTVT.

This chain connects TRBV28 to TRBJ1-2; the D is unclear. This CDR3 is 13 amino acids long. V gave up 2 bases and J gave up 0 bases, with 4 bases separating them. Germline-derived CDR1 and CDR2 are MDHEN and SYDVKM. The CDR3 DNA follows: TGTGCCAGCAGTTTAAATCCTAACTATGGCTACACCTTC. This sequence encodes CASSLNPNYGYTF.

The chain joins TRBV11-3 to TRBJ2-1; TRBD2 aligns across 9 bases. CDR1 and CDR2 (germline): SGHNT, YENEEA. This CDR3 is 17 amino acids long. V was clipped by 6 bases and J by 0 bases; unmatched bases: 9. In DNA form, the CDR3 reads TGTGCCAGCAGTGCAGCCGGGACTAGCCTCTCCTACAATGAGCAGTTCTTC. Protein sequence: CASSAAGTSLSYNEQFF.

V gene TRBV6-4 combines with J gene TRBJ2-7, with D possibly TRBD2 on 5 matching bases. CDR1 and CDR2 from the germline V gene are MRHNA and SNTAGT. This CDR3 contains 14 residues. Trimming removed 4 bases from V and 3 bases from J, with 13 bases in between. Written as DNA, the CDR3 is TGTGCCAGCAGTGCGAGGGTCCCCCGCTACGAGCAGTACTTC. It yields the protein CASSARVPRYEQYF.

The chain combines TRBV2 with TRBJ2-1; 10 bases are a match to TRBD2. The ends lost 6 bases at V and 7 bases at J; junction bases unmatched: 9. The germline V gene has CDR1 SNHLY and CDR2 FYNNEI. The CDR3 runs 15 residues. The CDR3, as DNA: TGTGCCAGCAGCCCCAGCGGGAGGGCTGAGAATGAGCAGTTCTTC. It encodes CASSPSGRAENEQFF. The full variable domain, in which reference TRBV2 and TRBJ2-1 provide the parts outside the CDR3, is EPEVTQTPSHQVTQMGQEVILRCVPISNHLYFYWYRQILGQKVEFLVSFYNNEISEKSEIFDDQFSVERPDGSNFTLKIRSTKLEDSAMYFCASSPSGRAENEQFFGPGTRLTVL.

The chain is built from TRBV5-5 and TRBJ1-4; perhaps TRBD1 as D (5 bases). Germline V gene data show CDR1 as SGHKS and CDR2 as YYEKEE (reference sequence). The CDR3 runs to 15 residues. V gave up 5 bases and J gave up 6 bases, with 17 bases separating them. CDR3 amino acids: CASRRETSTDEKLFF. The CDR3 region has the DNA TGTGCCAGCAGGCGAGAGACCTCGACAGATGAAAAACTGTTTTTT.

The CDR3 nucleotides are TGTGCCAGCAGCCTCCAGCGCGAGCAGTACTTC. This codes for CASSLQREQYF. The chain uses TRBV28 and TRBJ2-7, with no clear D. Deletions cut 6 bases from V and 6 bases from J, with 9 bases between. Germline V gene sequence: CDR1 MDHEN, CDR2 SYDVKM. The CDR3 spans 11 residues.

About this clone itself: This same CDR3 is encoded by further DNA sequences in the sample. V usage is TRBV29-1 and J usage is TRBJ1-3; no definite D call. CDR3 length: 11 amino acids. The V end was cut by 2 bases, the J end by 1 base, with 0 bases between. Germline V CDR1 and CDR2: SQVTM, ANQGSEA. In nucleotides, the CDR3 is TGCAGCGTTGAATCTGGAAACACCATATATTTT. Protein product: CSVESGNTIYF.

This clone was seen a few times. V and J are TRBV7-8 and TRBJ2-7; D perhaps matches TRBD2 (6 bases). The germline V gene has CDR1 SGHVS and CDR2 FQNEAQ. Trimming cost V 2 bases and J 6 bases, with 14 bases left between them. The CDR3 consists of 14 residues. CDR3 nucleotides: TGTGCCAGCAGCTTAAAGGGCAGGGACTCCGAGCAGTACTTC. It codes for CASSLKGRDSEQYF. Full variable domain (missing parts from reference TRBV7-8 and TRBJ2-7): GAGVSQSPRYKVAKRGQDVALRCDPISGHVSLFWYQQALGQGPEFLTYFQNEAQLDKSGLPSDRFFAERPEGSVSTLKIQRTQQEDSAVYLCASSLKGRDSEQYFGPGTRLTVT.

Worth noting for this clone: The sample has other DNA sequences that encode this CDR3 too. V is TRBV27 and J is TRBJ2-1; D gene ambiguous. Germline V gene lookup returns CDR1 MNHEY and CDR2 SMNVEV (reference sequence). The CDR3 covers 14 residues. V was trimmed by 0 bases and J by 1 base, leaving 4 bases between them. CDR3 DNA: TGTGCCAGCAGTTTATCGGGGTCCTACAATGAGCAGTTCTTC. It yields the protein CASSLSGSYNEQFF.

The rearrangement uses TRBV19 and TRBJ1-5; D is possibly TRBD1 (5 bases). The CDR3 has 16 amino acids. The germline V gene has CDR1 LNHDA and CDR2 SQIVND (reference sequence). V lost 3 bases and J lost 1, with 13 bases in between. CDR3 in DNA: TGTGCCAGTAGTATCCAGGGCACCCAGAGCAATCAGCCCCAGCATTTT. Translating it yields CASSIQGTQSNQPQHF.

Remarks on this clone: This CDR3 is missing its conserved last phenylalanine or tryptophan, likely due to a read error. The DNA is left out, because the CDR3 cannot be placed on it with certainty; the CDR3 is given as TCRdb lists it. The chain links TRBV7-8 to TRBJ2-7; no check of the table's D call, TRBD1, against the DNA was made. Germline CDR1 is SGHVS and CDR2 is FQNEAQ. Both ends counted, the CDR3 spans 14 residues. CDR3 protein: CASSHRNLGKSAVL.

This chain links TRBV27 with TRBJ1-1, with D tentatively TRBD1 (6 bases). Trimming removed 4 bases from V and 2 bases from J, with 17 bases in between. The CDR3 extends over 16 amino acids. Germline V gives CDR1 MNHEY, CDR2 SMNVEV (reference sequence). The CDR3 bases are TGTGCCAGCAGTTCAACCCGAGCGACAGGCAACACTGAAGCTTTCTTT. It translates to CASSSTRATGNTEAFF.

The chain links TRBV5-1 to TRBJ2-5, with TRBD1 identical over 8 bases. Germline V gene sequence: CDR1 SGHRS, CDR2 YFSETQ. This CDR3 has 14 residues. The ends lost 4 bases at V and 5 bases at J; junction bases unmatched: 7. DNA for the CDR3: TGCGCCAGCAGCCGCCCGGACAGGGTTGAGACCCAGTACTTC. It is translated as CASSRPDRVETQYF.

The gene calls are TRBV29-1 and TRBJ1-1; D not certain. The CDR3 totals 13 residues. The V and J ends lost 3 bases and 1 base respectively, with 9 bases between them. Germline V gives CDR1 SQVTM, CDR2 ANQGSEA. This CDR3 is CSVDLGGNTEAFF. CDR3 coding DNA: TGCAGCGTTGATCTGGGTGGGAACACTGAAGCTTTCTTT.

The chain employs TRBV30 and TRBJ1-2, with a tentative D call TRBD1 (6 bases). Trimming took off 1 base at V and 4 bases at J, with 7 bases between the two ends. The germline CDR1 and CDR2 sequences are GTSNPN and SVGIG (reference sequence). This CDR3 contains 12 residues. The CDR3 protein is CAWSGGAYGYTF. As DNA, the CDR3 is TGTGCCTGGAGTGGGGGGGCCTATGGCTACACCTTC. The variable domain in full, completed from reference TRBV30 and TRBJ1-2, reads SQTIHQWPATLVQPVGSPLSLECTVEGTSNPNLYWYRQAAGRGLQLLFYSVGIGQISSEVPQNLSASRPQDRQFILSSKKLLLSDSGFYLCAWSGGAYGYTFGSGTRLTVV.

The chain is built from TRBV5-1 and TRBJ1-1; TRBD1 aligns across 8 bases. The J segment lost 1 base and the V segment lost 4 bases, leaving 6 bases of the junction unmatched. The CDR3 is 15 amino acids. Germline CDR1 and CDR2: SGHRS and YFSETQ. The chain's CDR3 is CASSPGQGTNTEAFF. The CDR3 coding sequence is TGCGCCAGCAGCCCTGGACAGGGAACGAACACTGAAGCTTTCTTT. Filled out from reference TRBV5-1 and TRBJ1-1, the complete variable domain reads KAGVTQTPRYLIKTRGQQVTLSCSPISGHRSVSWYQQTPGQGLQFLFEYFSETQRNKGNFPGRFSGRQFSNSRSEMNVSTLELGDSALYLCASSPGQGTNTEAFFGQGTRLTVV.

The V call is TRBV5-6, the J call TRBJ1-4, with TRBD1 identical over 8 bases. The CDR3 is made up of 13 amino acids. The V gene's germline CDR1 is SGHDT and CDR2 YYEEEE. The V segment lost 4 bases and the J segment 10 bases; nucleotides outside the gene matches: 6. The CDR3 DNA sequence: TGTGCCAGCAGCGGGGGACAGGCAGGAAAACTGTTTTTT. It codes for CASSGGQAGKLFF.

This clone was seen a few times. The V gene is TRBV28, the J gene TRBJ1-1; perhaps TRBD1 as D (5 bases). The V end was cut by 6 bases, the J end by 5 bases, with 7 bases between. Germline V gives CDR1 MDHEN, CDR2 SYDVKM. The CDR3 spans 11 residues. CDR3 loop: CASSPGTEAFF. The CDR3 coding sequence is TGTGCCAGCAGCCCAGGGACTGAAGCTTTCTTT.

The chain combines TRBV18 with TRBJ2-1, with 8 bases that match TRBD1. From germline, CDR1 is KGHSH and CDR2 LQKENI. V gave up 0 bases and J gave up 7 bases; unmatched junction bases: 5. CDR3 length: 15 residues. The CDR3 sequence is CASSPPQGAWNEQFF. The CDR3 DNA sequence: TGTGCCAGCTCACCACCGCAGGGGGCGTGGAATGAGCAGTTCTTC.

The V call is TRBV27, the J call TRBJ1-2; D remains unclear. Per germline, CDR1 MNHEY and CDR2 SMNVEV (reference sequence). The CDR3 is 14 amino acids. Deletions cut 5 bases from V and 0 bases from J, with 10 bases between. CDR3 sequence: CASSEAASNYGYTF. The DNA for the CDR3 is TGTGCCAGCAGTGAGGCAGCCTCTAACTATGGCTACACCTTC.

The V gene is TRBV28, the J gene TRBJ1-4; no clear D gene. There are 15 residues in the CDR3. Germline V lookup: CDR1 MDHEN, CDR2 SYDVKM. V was pared by 5 bases and J by 8 bases, with 18 bases between. The CDR3 spells CASSRHSKGGEKLFF. The CDR3 DNA reads as TGTGCCAGCAGTCGACATTCTAAGGGTGGCGAAAAACTGTTTTTT.

V usage is TRBV5-1 and J usage is TRBJ1-4; D gene ambiguous. Trimming pared 3 bases from V and 0 bases from J, leaving 9 bases between. This CDR3 region has 15 residues. The germline gives CDR1 SGHRS, CDR2 YFSETQ. For the CDR3, the DNA is TGCGCCAGCAGCTCAACAGCTGCAACTAATGAAAAACTGTTTTTT. Translation gives CASSSTAATNEKLFF.

A note on this clone: Other DNA sequences of this sample code for an identical CDR3. The chain has TRBV5-1 and TRBJ2-1; D remains ambiguous. The CDR3 contains 13 residues. V was shortened by 0 bases and J by 6 bases, with 7 bases between the two germline ends. Germline CDR1 and CDR2: SGHRS and YFSETQ. The CDR3 reads CASSLGGSNEQFF. The CDR3 DNA reads as TGCGCCAGCAGCTTGGGAGGAAGCAATGAGCAGTTCTTC.

The chain is built from TRBV4-1 and TRBJ2-7; 13 positions match TRBD2. This CDR3 has 15 amino acids. V shed 3 bases, J shed 4 bases, and the junction held 3 bases outside the gene matches. The germline gives CDR1 MGHRA, CDR2 YSYEKL. CDR3 DNA sequence: TGCGCCAGCAGCCAGGGGACTAGCGGGGTGTACGAGCAGTACTTC. It translates to CASSQGTSGVYEQYF.